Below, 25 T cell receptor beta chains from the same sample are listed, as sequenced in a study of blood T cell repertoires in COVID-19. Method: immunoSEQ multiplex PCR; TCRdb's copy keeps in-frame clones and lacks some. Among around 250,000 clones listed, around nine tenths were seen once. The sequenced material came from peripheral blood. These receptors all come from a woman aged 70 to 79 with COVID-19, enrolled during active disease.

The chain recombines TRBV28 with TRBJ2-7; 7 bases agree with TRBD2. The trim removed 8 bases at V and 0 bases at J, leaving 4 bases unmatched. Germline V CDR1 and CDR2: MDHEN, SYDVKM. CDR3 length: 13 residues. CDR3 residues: CASSSGNSYEQYF. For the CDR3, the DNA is TGTGCCAGCTCCAGCGGGAACTCCTACGAGCAGTACTTC. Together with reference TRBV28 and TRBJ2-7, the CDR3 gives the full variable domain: DVKVTQSSRYLVKRTGEKVFLECVQDMDHENMFWYRQDPGLGLRLIYFSYDVKMKEKGDIPEGYSVSREKKERFSLILESASTNQTSMYLCASSSGNSYEQYFGPGTRLTVT.

The CDR3 sequence: CASRPNRGQKSPLHF. CDR3 coding DNA: TGTGCCAGCAGACCGAACAGGGGGCAAAAATCACCCCTCCACTTT. The V and J genes are TRBV28 and TRBJ1-6; 9 bases fit TRBD1. The CDR3 loop spans 15 amino acids. Trimming at V came to 6 bases and at J to 10 bases, leaving 10 bases not matched to a gene. Germline V lookup: CDR1 MDHEN, CDR2 SYDVKM.

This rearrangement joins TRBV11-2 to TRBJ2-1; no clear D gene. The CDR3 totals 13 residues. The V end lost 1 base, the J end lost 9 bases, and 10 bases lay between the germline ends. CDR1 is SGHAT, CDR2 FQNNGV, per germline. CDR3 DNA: TGTGCCAGCAGCTTAGTCAGTAGCAGTGAGCAGTTCTTC. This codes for CASSLVSSSEQFF.

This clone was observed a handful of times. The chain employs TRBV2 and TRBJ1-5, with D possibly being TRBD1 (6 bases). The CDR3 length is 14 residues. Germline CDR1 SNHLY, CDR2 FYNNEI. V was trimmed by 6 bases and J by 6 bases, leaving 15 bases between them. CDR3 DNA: TGTGCCAGCAGGATTGGGACAATCGGTCAGCCCCAGCATTTT. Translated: CASRIGTIGQPQHF.

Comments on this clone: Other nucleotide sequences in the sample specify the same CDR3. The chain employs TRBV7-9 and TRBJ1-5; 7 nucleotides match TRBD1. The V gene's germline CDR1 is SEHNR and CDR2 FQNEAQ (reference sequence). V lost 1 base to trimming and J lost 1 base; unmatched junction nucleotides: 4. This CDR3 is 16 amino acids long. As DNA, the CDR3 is TGTGCCAGCAGCTTAGGGGTGGGACAGAGCAATCAGCCCCAGCATTTT. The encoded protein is CASSLGVGQSNQPQHF.

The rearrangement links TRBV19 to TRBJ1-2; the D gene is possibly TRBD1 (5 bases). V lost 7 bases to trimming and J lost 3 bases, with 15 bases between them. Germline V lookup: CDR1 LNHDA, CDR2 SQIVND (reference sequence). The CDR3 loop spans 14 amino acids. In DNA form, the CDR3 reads TGTGCCAGTACCCGGACAATTACTGACTATGGCTACACCTTC. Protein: CASTRTITDYGYTF. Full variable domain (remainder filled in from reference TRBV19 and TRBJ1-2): DGGITQSPKYLFRKEGQNVTLSCEQNLNHDAMYWYRQDPGQGLRLIYYSQIVNDFQKGDIAEGYSVSREKKESFPLTVTSAQKNPTAFYLCASTRTITDYGYTFGSGTRLTVV.

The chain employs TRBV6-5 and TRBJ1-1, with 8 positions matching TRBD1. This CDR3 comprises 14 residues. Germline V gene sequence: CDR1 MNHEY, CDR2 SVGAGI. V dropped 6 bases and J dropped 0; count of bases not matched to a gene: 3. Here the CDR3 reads CASSDRGLNTEAFF. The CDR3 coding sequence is TGTGCCAGCAGCGACAGGGGCTTGAACACTGAAGCTTTCTTT.

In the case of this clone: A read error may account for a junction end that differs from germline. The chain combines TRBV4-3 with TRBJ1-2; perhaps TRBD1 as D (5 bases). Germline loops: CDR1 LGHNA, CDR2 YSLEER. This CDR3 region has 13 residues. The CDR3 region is CASSQSLRTNPSF. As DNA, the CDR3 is TGCGCCAGCAGCCAATCACTCCGGACAAACCCCAGCTTC.

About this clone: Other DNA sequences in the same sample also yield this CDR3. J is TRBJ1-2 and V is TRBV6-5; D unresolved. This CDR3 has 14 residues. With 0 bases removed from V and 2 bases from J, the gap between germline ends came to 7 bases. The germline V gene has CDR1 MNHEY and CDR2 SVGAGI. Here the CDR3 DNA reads TGTGCCAGCAGTTACTCGGGAGGGAACTATGGCTACACCTTC. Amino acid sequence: CASSYSGGNYGYTF.

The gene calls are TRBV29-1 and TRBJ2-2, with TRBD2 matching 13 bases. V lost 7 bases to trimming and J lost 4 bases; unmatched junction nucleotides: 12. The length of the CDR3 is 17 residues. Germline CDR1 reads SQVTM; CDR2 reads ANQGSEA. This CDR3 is CSAQGLAGARRTGELFF. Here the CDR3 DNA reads TGCAGCGCCCAAGGACTAGCGGGAGCTAGACGCACCGGGGAGCTGTTTTTT.

Here the CDR3 DNA reads TGCGCCAGCAGGGAGACCGGGACAGATAATTCACCCCTCCACTTT. Amino acids: CASRETGTDNSPLHF. The chain combines TRBV5-1 with TRBJ1-6; TRBD1 matches at 7 bases. The CDR3 covers 15 residues. With V trimmed by 5 bases and J by 5 bases, 7 bases remained unmatched. CDR1 is SGHRS, CDR2 YFSETQ, per germline.

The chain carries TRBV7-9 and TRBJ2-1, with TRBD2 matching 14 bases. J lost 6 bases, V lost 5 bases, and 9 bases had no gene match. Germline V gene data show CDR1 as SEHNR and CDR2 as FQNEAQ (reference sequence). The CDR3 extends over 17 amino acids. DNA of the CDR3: TGTGCCAGCAGCGGAGGGACTAGCGGGAGCAGGGGCAATGAGCAGTTCTTC. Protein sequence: CASSGGTSGSRGNEQFF.

The CDR3 coding sequence is TGTGCCAGCAGCCAACGCACAGCCAATGAGCAGTTCTTC. Translation: CASSQRTANEQFF. This chain connects TRBV7-2 to TRBJ2-1, with D unclear. Trimming cost V 5 bases and J 6 bases, with 11 bases left between them. This CDR3 comprises 13 residues. Germline CDR1 is SGHTA and CDR2 is FQGNSA. The whole variable domain, remainder taken from reference TRBV7-2 and TRBJ2-1, is GAGVSQSPSNKVTEKGKDVELRCDPISGHTALYWYRQSLGQGLEFLIYFQGNSAPDKSGLPSDRFSAERTGGSVSTLTIQRTQQEDSAVYLCASSQRTANEQFFGPGTRLTVL.

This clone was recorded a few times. The CDR3, as DNA: TGTGCCAGCAGTCCTCTTCCTGACCAAGCGGGCTACACCTTC. This sequence encodes CASSPLPDQAGYTF. The rearrangement links TRBV2 to TRBJ1-2, with D uncertain. The ends were cut back, 5 bases at V and 8 bases at J, with 18 bases in the middle. The CDR3 extends over 14 amino acids. Germline CDR1 SNHLY, CDR2 FYNNEI.

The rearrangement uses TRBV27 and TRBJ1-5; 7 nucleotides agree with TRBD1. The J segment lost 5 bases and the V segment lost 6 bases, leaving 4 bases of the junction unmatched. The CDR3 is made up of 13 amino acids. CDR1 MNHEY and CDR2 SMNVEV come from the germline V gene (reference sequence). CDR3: CASRGQFDQPQHF. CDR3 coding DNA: TGTGCCAGCAGGGGACAGTTCGATCAGCCCCAGCATTTT.

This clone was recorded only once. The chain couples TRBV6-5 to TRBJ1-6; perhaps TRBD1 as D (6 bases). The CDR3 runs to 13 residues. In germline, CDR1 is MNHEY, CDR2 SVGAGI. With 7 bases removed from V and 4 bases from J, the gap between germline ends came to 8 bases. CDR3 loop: CASIRGYNSPLHF. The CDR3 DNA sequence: TGTGCCAGCATCAGGGGTTATAATTCACCCCTCCACTTT.

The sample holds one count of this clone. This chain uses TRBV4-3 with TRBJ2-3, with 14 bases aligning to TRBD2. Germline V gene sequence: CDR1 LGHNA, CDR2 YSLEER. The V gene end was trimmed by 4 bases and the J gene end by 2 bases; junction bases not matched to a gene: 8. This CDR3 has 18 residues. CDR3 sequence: CASSPSGTSGGSTDTQYF. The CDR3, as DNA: TGCGCCAGCAGCCCCTCCGGGACTAGCGGGGGTTCCACAGATACGCAGTATTTT.

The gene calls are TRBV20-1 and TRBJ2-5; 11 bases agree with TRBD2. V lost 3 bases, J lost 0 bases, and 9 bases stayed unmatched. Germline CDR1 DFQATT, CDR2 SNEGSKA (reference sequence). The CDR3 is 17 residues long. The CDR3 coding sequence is TGCAGTGCTAGTTGGCCTGGACTAGCGGGCAACCAAGAGACCCAGTACTTC. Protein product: CSASWPGLAGNQETQYF.

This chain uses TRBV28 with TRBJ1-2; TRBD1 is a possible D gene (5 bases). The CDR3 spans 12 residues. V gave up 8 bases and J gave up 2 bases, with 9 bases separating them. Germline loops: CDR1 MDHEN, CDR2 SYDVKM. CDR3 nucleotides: TGTGCCAGCGGGAGGGGAAACTATGGCTACACCTTC. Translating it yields CASGRGNYGYTF.

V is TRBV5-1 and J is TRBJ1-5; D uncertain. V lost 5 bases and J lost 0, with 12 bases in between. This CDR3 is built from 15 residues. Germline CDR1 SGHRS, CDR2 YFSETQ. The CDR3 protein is CASREGGYSNQPQHF. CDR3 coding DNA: TGCGCCAGCAGGGAAGGAGGTTATAGCAATCAGCCCCAGCATTTT.

In DNA, the CDR3 is TGTGCCAGCAGAGAGAACCAGGGAAATGAGCAGTTCTTC. This encodes CASRENQGNEQFF. The chain joins TRBV6-5 to TRBJ2-1; a weak D match, TRBD1 (5 bases). This CDR3 contains 13 residues. Germline V gene sequence: CDR1 MNHEY, CDR2 SVGAGI. V shed 6 bases and J shed 7 bases, with 13 bases lying between them.

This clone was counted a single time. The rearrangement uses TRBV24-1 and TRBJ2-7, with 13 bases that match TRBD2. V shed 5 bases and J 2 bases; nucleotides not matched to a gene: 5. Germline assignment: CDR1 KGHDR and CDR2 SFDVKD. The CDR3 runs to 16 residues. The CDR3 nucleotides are TGTGCCACCAGTGCCGGGACTAGCGGGATAACCTACGAGCAGTACTTC. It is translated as CATSAGTSGITYEQYF.

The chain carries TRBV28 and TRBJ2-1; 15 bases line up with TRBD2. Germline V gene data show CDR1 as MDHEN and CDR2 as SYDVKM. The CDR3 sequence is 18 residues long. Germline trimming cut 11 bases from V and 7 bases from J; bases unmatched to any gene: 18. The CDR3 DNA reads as TGTGCCCTAAGCAGAGCTCCCCCGGGGACTAGCGGGAGGAATGAGCAGTTCTTC. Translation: CALSRAPPGTSGRNEQFF.

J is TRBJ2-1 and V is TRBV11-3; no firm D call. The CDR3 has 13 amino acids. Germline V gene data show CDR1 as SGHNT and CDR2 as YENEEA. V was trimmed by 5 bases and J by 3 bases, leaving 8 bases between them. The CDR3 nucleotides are TGTGCCAGCAGCCCCTATAGCTACAATGAGCAGTTCTTC. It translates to CASSPYSYNEQFF.

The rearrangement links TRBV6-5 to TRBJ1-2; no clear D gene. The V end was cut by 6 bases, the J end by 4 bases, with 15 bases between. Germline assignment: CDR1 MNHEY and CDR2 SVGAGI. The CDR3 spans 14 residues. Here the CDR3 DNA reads TGTGCCAGCAGACCCGCCGGGAGATCCTATGGCTACACCTTC. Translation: CASRPAGRSYGYTF.